The next 6 T cell receptor beta chains were all read from a single sample in a study of T cell repertoires in cytomegalovirus infection. No antigen is known for these receptors. TCRdb analysed the reads with MiXCR anew, one entry per CDR3 protein. In the table there are almost 90,000 distinct CDR3 sequences, approximately 30% of which are singletons. The material was CD8+ T cells from cultured PBMCs, obtained from culture after CMV antigen stimulation. The receptors shown here come from a human donor in good health (CMV status not recorded). Some clones in this sample may be carry-over from other donors' samples.

The chain combines TRBV4-2 with TRBJ2-1, with TRBD2 matching 11 bases. V lost 1 base, J lost 4 bases, and 3 bases stayed unmatched. From germline, CDR1 is LGHNA and CDR2 YNFKEQ. The CDR3 length is 16 residues. CDR3 in DNA: TGTGCCAGCAGCCAAGGACTAGCGGGGCCTTACAATGAGCAGTTCTTC. Protein product: CASSQGLAGPYNEQFF.

The CDR3 loop reads CASSAEEYTIYF. CDR3 coding DNA: TGTGCCAGCTCAGCGGAGGAGTACACCATATATTTT. The chain is built from TRBV18 and TRBJ1-3; D unresolved. The germline gives CDR1 KGHSH, CDR2 LQKENI. The CDR3 extends over 12 amino acids. V was pared by 5 bases and J by 8 bases, with 10 bases between.

This sequence joins TRBV2 and TRBJ1-2; D is uncertain. Germline-derived CDR1 and CDR2 are SNHLY and FYNNEI. This CDR3 has 13 residues. Trimming took off 3 bases at V and 3 bases at J, with 8 bases between the two ends. CDR3 bases: TGTGCCAGCAGTGAGTTGACGGACTATGGCTACACCTTC. Residues: CASSELTDYGYTF.

This clonotype was detected only a few times. V is TRBV2 and J is TRBJ1-5; D is unclear. The germline V and J ends were trimmed by 8 bases and 1 base, with 12 bases remaining between them. Germline V gene data show CDR1 as SNHLY and CDR2 as FYNNEI. This CDR3 has 14 residues. In DNA, the CDR3 is TGTGCCAGCGGGGAACTGGTGAGCAATCAGCCCCAGCATTTT. Encoded protein: CASGELVSNQPQHF.

The chain recombines TRBV6-5 with TRBJ2-3; the D gene is possibly TRBD2 (5 bases). V was clipped by 6 bases and J by 0 bases, with 13 bases between them. The CDR3 is made up of 15 amino acids. Germline V CDR1 and CDR2: MNHEY, SVGAGI. The CDR3 is CASSELGSSTDTQYF. DNA for the CDR3: TGTGCCAGCAGCGAACTAGGATCTAGCACAGATACGCAGTATTTT.

This clonotype was seen ten or more times. The rearrangement uses TRBV7-8 and TRBJ1-3; TRBD1 matches 8 bases. Germline V gene sequence: CDR1 SGHVS, CDR2 FQNEAQ. With V trimmed by 2 bases and J by 2 bases, 8 bases remained unmatched. The CDR3 contains 17 residues. The CDR3 DNA reads as TGTGCCAGCAGCTTATTAAGCGGGACAGGACCTGGAAACACCATATATTTT. Translation gives CASSLLSGTGPGNTIYF.